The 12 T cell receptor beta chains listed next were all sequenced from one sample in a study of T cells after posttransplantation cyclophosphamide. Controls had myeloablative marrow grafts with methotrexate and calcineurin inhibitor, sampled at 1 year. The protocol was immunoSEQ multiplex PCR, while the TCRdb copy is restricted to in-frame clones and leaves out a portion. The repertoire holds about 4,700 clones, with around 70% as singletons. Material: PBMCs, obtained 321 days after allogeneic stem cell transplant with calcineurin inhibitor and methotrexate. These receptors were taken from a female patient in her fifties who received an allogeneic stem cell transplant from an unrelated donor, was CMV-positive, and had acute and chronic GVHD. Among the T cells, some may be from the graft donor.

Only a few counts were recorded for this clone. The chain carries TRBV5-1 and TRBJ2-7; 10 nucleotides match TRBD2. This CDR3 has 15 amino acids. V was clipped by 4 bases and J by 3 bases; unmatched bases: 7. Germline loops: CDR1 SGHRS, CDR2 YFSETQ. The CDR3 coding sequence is TGCGCCAGCAGCCCGCTAGCGGGAGTTGACTACGAGCAGTACTTC. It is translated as CASSPLAGVDYEQYF. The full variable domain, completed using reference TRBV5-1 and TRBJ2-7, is KAGVTQTPRYLIKTRGQQVTLSCSPISGHRSVSWYQQTPGQGLQFLFEYFSETQRNKGNFPGRFSGRQFSNSRSEMNVSTLELGDSALYLCASSPLAGVDYEQYFGPGTRLTVT.

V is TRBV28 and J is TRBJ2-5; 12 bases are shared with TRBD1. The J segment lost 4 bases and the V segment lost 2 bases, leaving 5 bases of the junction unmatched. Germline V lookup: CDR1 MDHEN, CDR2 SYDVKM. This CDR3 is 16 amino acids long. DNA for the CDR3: TGTGCCAGCAGTTTAATAGGGACAGGGGGCCGAGAGACCCAGTACTTC. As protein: CASSLIGTGGRETQYF.

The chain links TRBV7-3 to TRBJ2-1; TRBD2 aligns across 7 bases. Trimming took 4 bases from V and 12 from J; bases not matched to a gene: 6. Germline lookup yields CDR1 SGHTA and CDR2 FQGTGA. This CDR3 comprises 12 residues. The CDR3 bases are TGTGCCAGCAGCTCCGCGACTAGCTCGCAGTTCTTC. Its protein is CASSSATSSQFF.

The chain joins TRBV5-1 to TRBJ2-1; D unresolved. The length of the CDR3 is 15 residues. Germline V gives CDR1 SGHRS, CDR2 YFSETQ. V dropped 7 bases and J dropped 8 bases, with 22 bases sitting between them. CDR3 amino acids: CASSLFSRAGDEQFF. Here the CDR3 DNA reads TGCGCCAGCTCGCTTTTCTCGCGAGCAGGCGATGAGCAGTTCTTC.

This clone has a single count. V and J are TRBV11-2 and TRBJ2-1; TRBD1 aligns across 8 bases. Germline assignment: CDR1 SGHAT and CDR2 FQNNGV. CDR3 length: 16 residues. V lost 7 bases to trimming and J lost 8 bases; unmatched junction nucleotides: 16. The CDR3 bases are TGTGCCAGCAATTCCGGAGGACAGGGCATTATCCATGAGCAGTTCTTC. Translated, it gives CASNSGGQGIIHEQFF. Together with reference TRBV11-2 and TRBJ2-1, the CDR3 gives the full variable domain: EAGVAQSPRYKIIEKRQSVAFWCNPISGHATLYWYQQILGQGPKLLIQFQNNGVVDDSQLPKDRFSAERLKGVDSTLKIQPAKLEDSAVYLCASNSGGQGIIHEQFFGPGTRLTVL.

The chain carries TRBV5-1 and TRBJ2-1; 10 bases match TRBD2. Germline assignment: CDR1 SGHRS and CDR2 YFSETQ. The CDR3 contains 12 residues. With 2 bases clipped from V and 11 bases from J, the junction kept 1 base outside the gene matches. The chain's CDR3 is CASSLAGGKQFF. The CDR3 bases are TGCGCCAGCAGCTTAGCGGGGGGGAAGCAGTTCTTC.

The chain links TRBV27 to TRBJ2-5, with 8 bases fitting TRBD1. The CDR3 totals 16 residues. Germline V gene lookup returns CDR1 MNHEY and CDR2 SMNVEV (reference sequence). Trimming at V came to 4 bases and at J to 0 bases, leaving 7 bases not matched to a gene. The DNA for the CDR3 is TGTGCCAGCAGTTCTCCAGGGGGCGCTTACCAAGAGACCCAGTACTTC. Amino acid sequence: CASSSPGGAYQETQYF.

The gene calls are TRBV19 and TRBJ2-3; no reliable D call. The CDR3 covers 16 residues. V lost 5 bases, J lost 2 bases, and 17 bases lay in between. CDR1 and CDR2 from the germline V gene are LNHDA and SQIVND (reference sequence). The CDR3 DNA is TGTGCCAGTAGTGTGGTTAGTGGGCTGACCACAGATACGCAGTATTTT. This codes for CASSVVSGLTTDTQYF.

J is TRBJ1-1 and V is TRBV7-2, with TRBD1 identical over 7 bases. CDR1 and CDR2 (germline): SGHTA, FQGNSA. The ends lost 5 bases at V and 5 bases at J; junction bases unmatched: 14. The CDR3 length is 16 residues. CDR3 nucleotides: TGTGCCAGCAGCGGGCAGGGGGTCACCTGGGCGACTGAAGCTTTCTTT. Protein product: CASSGQGVTWATEAFF.

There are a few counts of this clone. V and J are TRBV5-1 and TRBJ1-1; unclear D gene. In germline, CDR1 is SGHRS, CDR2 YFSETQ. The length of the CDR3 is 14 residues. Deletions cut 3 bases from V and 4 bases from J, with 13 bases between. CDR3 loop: CASSSGSAGTEAFF. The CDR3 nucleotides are TGCGCCAGCAGCTCGGGATCCGCCGGCACTGAAGCTTTCTTT.

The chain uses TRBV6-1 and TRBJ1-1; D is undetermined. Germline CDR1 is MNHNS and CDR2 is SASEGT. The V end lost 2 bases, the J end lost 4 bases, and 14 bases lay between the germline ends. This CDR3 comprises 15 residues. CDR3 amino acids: CASSEWRASPTEAFF. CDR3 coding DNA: TGTGCCAGCAGTGAATGGCGGGCTTCCCCCACTGAAGCTTTCTTT.

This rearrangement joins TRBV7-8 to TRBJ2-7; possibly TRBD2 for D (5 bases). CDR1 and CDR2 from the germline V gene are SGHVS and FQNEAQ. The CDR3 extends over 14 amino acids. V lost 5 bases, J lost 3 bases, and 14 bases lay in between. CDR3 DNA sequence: TGTGCCAGCAGCGCGACTACGTACCACTACGAGCAGTACTTC. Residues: CASSATTYHYEQYF. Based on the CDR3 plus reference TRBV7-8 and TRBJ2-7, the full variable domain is GAGVSQSPRYKVAKRGQDVALRCDPISGHVSLFWYQQALGQGPEFLTYFQNEAQLDKSGLPSDRFFAERPEGSVSTLKIQRTQQEDSAVYLCASSATTYHYEQYFGPGTRLTVT.